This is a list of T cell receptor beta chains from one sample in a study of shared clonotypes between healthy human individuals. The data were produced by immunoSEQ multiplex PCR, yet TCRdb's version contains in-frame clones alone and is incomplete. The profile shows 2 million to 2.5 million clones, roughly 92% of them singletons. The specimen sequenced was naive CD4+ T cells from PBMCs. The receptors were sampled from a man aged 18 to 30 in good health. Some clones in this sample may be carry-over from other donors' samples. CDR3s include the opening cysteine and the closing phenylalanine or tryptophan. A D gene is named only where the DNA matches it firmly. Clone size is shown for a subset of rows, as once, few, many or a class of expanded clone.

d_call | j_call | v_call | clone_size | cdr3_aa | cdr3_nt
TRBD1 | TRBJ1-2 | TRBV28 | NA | CASSLLDRGYGYTF | TGTGCCAGCAGTCTCCTGGACAGGGGATATGGCTACACCTTC
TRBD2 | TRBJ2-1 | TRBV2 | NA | CASSSLAGAHNEQFF | TGTGCCAGCAGTTCACTAGCGGGAGCCCACAATGAGCAGTTCTTC
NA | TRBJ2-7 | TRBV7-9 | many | CASSLVSGPLEQYF | TGTGCCAGCAGCTTAGTTAGCGGCCCCCTCGAGCAGTACTTC
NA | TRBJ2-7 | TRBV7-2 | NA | CASSLGGPREQYF | TGTGCCAGCAGCTTAGGGGGCCCCCGCGAGCAGTACTTC
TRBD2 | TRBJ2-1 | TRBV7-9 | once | CASSPRASGNNEQFF | TGTGCCAGCAGCCCTCGGGCTAGCGGGAACAATGAGCAGTTCTTC
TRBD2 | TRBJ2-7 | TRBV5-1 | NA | CASSLAGGTYEQYF | TGCGCCAGCAGCTTGGCGGGGGGGACCTACGAGCAGTACTTC
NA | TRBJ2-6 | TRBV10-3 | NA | CAINSWGGNLHSGANVLTF | TGTGCCATCAACTCGTGGGGTGGGAACCTCCACTCTGGGGCCAACGTCCTGACTTTC
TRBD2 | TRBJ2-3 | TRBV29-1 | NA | CSVEGLAGRTDTQYF | TGCAGCGTTGAAGGGCTAGCGGGCCGCACAGATACGCAGTATTTT
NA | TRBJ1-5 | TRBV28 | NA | CASSLQGRGNQPQHF | TGTGCCAGCAGTTTACAGGGACGTGGCAATCAGCCCCAGCATTTT
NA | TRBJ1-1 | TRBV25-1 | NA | CASSESERMNTEAFF | TGTGCCAGCAGTGAATCCGAGAGAATGAACACTGAAGCTTTCTTT
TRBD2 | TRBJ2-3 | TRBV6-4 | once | CASSAREGRTDTQYF | TGTGCCAGCAGTGCGCGGGAGGGACGCACAGATACGCAGTATTTT
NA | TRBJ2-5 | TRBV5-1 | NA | CASTTLGGGTQYF | TGCGCCAGCACCACCCTAGGGGGTGGGACCCAGTACTTC
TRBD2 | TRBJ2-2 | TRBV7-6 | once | CASSLGTSGSANTGELFF | TGTGCCAGCAGCTTGGGGACTAGCGGGAGTGCTAACACCGGGGAGCTGTTTTTT
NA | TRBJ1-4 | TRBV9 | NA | CASSPGSSWEKLFF | TGTGCCAGCAGCCCAGGATCATCCTGGGAAAAACTGTTTTTT
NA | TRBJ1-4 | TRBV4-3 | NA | CASSQDVQGEKLFF | TGCGCCAGCAGCCAAGATGTACAGGGAGAAAAACTGTTTTTT
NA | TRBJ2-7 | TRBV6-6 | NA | CASTMRGPYEQYF | TGTGCCAGCACTATGAGAGGGCCCTACGAGCAGTACTTC
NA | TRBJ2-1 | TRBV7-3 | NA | CASAWGLNNEQFF | TGTGCCAGCGCTTGGGGACTTAACAATGAGCAGTTCTTC
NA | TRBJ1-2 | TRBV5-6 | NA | CASSMTENYGYTF | TGTGCCAGCAGCATGACCGAAAACTATGGCTACACCTTC
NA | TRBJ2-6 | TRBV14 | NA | CASSRPGSGANVLTF | TGTGCCAGCAGCAGACCGGGTTCTGGGGCCAACGTCCTGACTTTC
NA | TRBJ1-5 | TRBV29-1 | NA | CSVAGGRYQPQHF | TGCAGCGTTGCCGGGGGGAGATATCAGCCCCAGCATTTT